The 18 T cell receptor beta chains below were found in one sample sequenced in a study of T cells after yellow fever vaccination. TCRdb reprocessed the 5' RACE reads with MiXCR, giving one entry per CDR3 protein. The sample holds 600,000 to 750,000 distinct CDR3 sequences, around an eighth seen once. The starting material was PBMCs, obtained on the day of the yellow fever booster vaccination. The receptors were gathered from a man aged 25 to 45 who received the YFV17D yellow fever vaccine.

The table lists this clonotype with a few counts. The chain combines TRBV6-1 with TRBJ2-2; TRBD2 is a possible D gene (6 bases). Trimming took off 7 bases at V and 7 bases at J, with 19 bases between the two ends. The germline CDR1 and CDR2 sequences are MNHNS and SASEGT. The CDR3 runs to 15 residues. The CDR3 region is CASKPGTRVGGELFF. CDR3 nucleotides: TGTGCCAGCAAACCCGGGACTCGAGTTGGCGGGGAGCTGTTTTTT.

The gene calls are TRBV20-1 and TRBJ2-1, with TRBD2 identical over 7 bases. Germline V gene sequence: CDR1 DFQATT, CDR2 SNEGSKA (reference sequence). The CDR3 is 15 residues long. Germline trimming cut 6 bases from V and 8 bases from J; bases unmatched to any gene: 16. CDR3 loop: CSAPPEASGSDEQFF. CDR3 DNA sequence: TGCAGTGCCCCTCCCGAGGCTAGCGGATCGGATGAGCAGTTCTTC.

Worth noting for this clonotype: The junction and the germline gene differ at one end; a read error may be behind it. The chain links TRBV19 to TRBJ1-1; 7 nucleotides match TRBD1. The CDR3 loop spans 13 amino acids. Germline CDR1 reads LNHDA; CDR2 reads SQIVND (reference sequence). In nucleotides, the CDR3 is TGTGCCAGTAGAATAGACAGGGACACTGAAGCTTTCTTT. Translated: CASRIDRDTEAFF. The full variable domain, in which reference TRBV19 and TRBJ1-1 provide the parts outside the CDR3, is DGGITQSPKYLFRKEGQNVTLSCEQNLNHDAMYWYRQDPGQGLRLIYYSQIVNDFQKGDIAEGYSVSREKKESFPLTVTSAQKNPTAFYLCASRIDRDTEAFFGQGTRLTVV.

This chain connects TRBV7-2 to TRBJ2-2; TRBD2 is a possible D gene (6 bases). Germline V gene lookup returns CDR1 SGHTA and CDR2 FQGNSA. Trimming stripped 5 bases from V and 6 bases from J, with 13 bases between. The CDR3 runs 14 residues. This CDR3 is CASSTREPSGELFF. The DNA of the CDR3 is TGTGCCAGCAGCACCCGGGAGCCTTCCGGGGAGCTGTTTTTT.

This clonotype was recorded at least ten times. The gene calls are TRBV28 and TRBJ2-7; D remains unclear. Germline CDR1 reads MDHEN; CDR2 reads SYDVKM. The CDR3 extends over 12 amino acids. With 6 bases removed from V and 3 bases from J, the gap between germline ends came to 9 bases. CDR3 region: CASRESGYEQYF. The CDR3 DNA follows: TGTGCCAGCAGAGAATCAGGCTACGAGCAGTACTTC.

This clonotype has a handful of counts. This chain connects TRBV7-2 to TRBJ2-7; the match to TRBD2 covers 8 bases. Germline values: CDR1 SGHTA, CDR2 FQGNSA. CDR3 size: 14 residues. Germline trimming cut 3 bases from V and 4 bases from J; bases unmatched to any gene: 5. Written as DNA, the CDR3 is TGTGCCAGCAGCTTCAATAGCGGGATTTACGAGCAGTACTTC. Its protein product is CASSFNSGIYEQYF.

The CDR3 DNA reads as TGCTGCGCTAGCCCCCCCTCCGGGACAGGGAGCTTCGAGCAGTACTTC. Protein: CCASPPSGTGSFEQYF. V is TRBV20-1 and J is TRBJ2-7; 9 bases match TRBD1. The CDR3 is made up of 16 amino acids. CDR1 is DFQATT, CDR2 SNEGSKA, per germline (reference sequence).

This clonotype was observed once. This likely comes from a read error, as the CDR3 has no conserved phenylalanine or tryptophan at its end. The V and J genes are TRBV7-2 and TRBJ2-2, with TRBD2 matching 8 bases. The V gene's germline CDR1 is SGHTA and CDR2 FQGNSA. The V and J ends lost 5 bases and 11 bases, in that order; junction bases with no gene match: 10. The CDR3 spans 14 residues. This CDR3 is CASSRGGKGQELFS. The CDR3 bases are TGTGCCAGCAGCCGGGGGGGGAAAGGACAAGAGCTGTTTTCT.

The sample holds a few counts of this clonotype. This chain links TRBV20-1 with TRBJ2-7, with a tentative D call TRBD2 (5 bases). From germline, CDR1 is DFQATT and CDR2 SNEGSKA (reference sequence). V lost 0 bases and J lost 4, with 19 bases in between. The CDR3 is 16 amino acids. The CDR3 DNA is TGCAGTGCTAGAGACCGACGTGGAGGCGTTTGGTACGAGCAGTACTTC. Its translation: CSARDRRGGVWYEQYF.

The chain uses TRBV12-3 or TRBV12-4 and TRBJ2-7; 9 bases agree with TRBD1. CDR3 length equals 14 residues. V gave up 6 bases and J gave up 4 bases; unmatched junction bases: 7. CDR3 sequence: CASRENGQGYEQYF. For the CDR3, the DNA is TGTGCCAGCAGGGAGAACGGACAGGGGTACGAGCAGTACTTC.

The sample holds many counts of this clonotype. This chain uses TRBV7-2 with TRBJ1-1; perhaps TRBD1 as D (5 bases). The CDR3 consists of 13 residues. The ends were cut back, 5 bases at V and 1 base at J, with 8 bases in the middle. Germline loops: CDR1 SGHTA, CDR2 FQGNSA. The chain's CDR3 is CASSPRGNTEAFF. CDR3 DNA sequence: TGTGCCAGCAGCCCAAGGGGGAACACTGAAGCTTTCTTT. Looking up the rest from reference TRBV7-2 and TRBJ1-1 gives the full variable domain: GAGVSQSPSNKVTEKGKDVELRCDPISGHTALYWYRQSLGQGLEFLIYFQGNSAPDKSGLPSDRFSAERTGGSVSTLTIQRTQQEDSAVYLCASSPRGNTEAFFGQGTRLTVV.

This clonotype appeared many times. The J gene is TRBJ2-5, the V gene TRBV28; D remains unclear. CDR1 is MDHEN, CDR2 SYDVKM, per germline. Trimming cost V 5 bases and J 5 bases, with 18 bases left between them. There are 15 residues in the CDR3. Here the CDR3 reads CASSLGPRGRETQYF. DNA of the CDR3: TGTGCCAGCAGTCTAGGCCCCCGCGGAAGGGAGACCCAGTACTTC.

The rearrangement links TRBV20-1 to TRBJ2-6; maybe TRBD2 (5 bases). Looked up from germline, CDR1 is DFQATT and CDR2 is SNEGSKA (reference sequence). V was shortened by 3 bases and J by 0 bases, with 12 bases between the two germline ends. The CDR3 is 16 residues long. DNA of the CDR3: TGCAGTGCTAGGGCCCAGGAGGTCTCTGGGGCCAACGTCCTGACTTTC. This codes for CSARAQEVSGANVLTF.

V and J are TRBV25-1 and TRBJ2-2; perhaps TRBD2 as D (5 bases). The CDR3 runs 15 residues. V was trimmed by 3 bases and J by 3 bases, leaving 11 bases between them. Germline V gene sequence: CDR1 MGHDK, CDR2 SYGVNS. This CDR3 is CASSENWGDTGELFF. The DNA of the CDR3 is TGTGCCAGCAGTGAGAATTGGGGAGACACCGGGGAGCTGTTTTTT.

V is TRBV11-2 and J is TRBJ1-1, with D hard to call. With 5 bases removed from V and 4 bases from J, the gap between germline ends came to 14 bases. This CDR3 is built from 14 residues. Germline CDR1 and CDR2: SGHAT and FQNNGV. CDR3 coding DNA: TGTGCCAGCAGCCAAAGGCGGGCAGTCACTGAAGCTTTCTTT. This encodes CASSQRRAVTEAFF.

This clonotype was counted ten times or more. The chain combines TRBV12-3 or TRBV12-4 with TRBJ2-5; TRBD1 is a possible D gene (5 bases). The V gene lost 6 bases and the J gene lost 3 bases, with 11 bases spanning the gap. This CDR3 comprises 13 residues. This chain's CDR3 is CASSLDRKETQYF. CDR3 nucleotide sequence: TGTGCCAGCAGCCTAGACAGAAAAGAGACCCAGTACTTC.

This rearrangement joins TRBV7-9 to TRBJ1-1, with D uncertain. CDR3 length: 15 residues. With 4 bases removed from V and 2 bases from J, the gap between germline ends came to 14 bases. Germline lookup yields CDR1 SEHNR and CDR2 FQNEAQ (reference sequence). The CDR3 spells CASSSRLGENTEAFF. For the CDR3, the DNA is TGTGCCAGCAGCTCAAGATTAGGAGAAAACACTGAAGCTTTCTTT.

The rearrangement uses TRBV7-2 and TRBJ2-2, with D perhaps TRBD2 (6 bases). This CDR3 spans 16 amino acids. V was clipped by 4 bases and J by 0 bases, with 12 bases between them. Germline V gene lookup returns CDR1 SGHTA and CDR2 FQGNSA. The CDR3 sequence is CASSSRLVSNTGELFF. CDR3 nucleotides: TGTGCCAGCAGCTCGAGACTAGTCTCGAACACCGGGGAGCTGTTTTTT.